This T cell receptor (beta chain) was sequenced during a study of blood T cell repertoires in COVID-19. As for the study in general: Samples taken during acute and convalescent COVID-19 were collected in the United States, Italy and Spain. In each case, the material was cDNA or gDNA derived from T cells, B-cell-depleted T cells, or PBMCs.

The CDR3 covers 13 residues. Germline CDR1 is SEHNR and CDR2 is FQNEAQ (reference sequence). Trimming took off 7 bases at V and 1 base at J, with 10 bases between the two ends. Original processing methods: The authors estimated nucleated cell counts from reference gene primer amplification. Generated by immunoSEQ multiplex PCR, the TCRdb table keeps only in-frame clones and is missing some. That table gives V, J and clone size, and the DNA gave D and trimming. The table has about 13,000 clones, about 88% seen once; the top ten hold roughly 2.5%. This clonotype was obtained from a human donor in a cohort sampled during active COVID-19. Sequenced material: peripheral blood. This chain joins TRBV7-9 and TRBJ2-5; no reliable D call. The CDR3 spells CASIYGSQETQYF. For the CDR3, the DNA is TGTGCCAGCATCTACGGGTCCCAAGAGACCCAGTACTTC.